This T cell receptor beta chain was captured in a study of OX40 agonist ivuxolimab in advanced cancers. Across the study: Patients achieving partial responses numbered three: one hepatocellular carcinoma case and two cutaneous melanoma cases. General study results and limits: CD4+ and CD8+ blood T cells expanded clonally by week 6 at 0.1 to 3.0 mg/kg.

On this clone itself: The antigen is unknown.

TCRdb's copy holds only in-frame clones and misses some; the assay was immunoSEQ multiplex PCR. This table has about 36,000 clones, over 75% appearing once. The CDR3 is 16 residues long. The germline CDR1 and CDR2 sequences are MNHEY and SVGAGI. V lost 0 bases and J 5 bases, leaving 14 bases between the germline ends. This TCR derives from an adult with an advanced solid tumor such as melanoma, head and neck, liver or kidney cancer. Source: CD4+ or CD8+ T cells sorted from blood, taken in a trial of the OX40 agonist ivuxolimab. The rearrangement uses TRBV6-5 and TRBJ2-1, with a weak D call TRBD2 (5 bases). In nucleotides, the CDR3 is TGTGCCAGCAGTTACTCGCAGGCCAGGAGGAACAATGAGCAGTTCTTC. Translation gives CASSYSQARRNNEQFF.